One and the same sample provided the 18 T cell receptor beta chains below, sequenced in a study of blood T cell repertoires in COVID-19. The method was immunoSEQ multiplex PCR; TCRdb's version includes in-frame clones alone and lacks a portion of them. The sample yields 150,000 or so clones, more than 75% seen once. The sample comprised peripheral blood. These TCRs come from a man aged 55-75 years with COVID-19, enrolled during active disease.

This chain links TRBV7-9 with TRBJ1-4; perhaps TRBD1 as D (6 bases). The CDR3 covers 14 residues. The V gene's germline CDR1 is SEHNR and CDR2 FQNEAQ (reference sequence). Trimming pared 6 bases from V and 6 bases from J, leaving 14 bases between. The chain's CDR3 is CASSSQGVYEKLFF. CDR3 nucleotides: TGTGCCAGCAGTTCACAGGGTGTCTATGAAAAACTGTTTTTT.

The chain uses TRBV10-3 and TRBJ1-1; D is unresolved. Per the germline V gene, CDR1 is ENHRY and CDR2 is SYGVKD. V shed 0 bases and J shed 3 bases, with 8 bases lying between them. The CDR3 is 14 amino acids. CDR3 nucleotide sequence: TGTGCCATCAGTGAGTCGGGCACCTACACTGAAGCTTTCTTT. Amino acids: CAISESGTYTEAFF.

V is TRBV2 and J is TRBJ2-3; maybe TRBD2 (6 bases). This CDR3 region has 14 residues. Germline loops: CDR1 SNHLY, CDR2 FYNNEI. V gave up 6 bases and J gave up 5 bases, with 15 bases separating them. The CDR3 sequence is CASSTRVGGDTQYF. DNA for the CDR3: TGTGCCAGCAGCACCCGCGTCGGGGGAGATACGCAGTATTTT.

This clone was seen more than once but under ten times. CDR3 sequence (DNA): TGTGCCAGCAGTTTAGGGACAGGTTTTACTGAAGCTTTCTTT. It yields the protein CASSLGTGFTEAFF. This sequence joins TRBV28 and TRBJ1-1; 8 positions agree with TRBD1. Germline CDR1 is MDHEN and CDR2 is SYDVKM. V trimming: 2 bases; J trimming: 5 bases; junction bases outside the gene matches: 4. This CDR3 is 14 amino acids long.

V gene TRBV30 combines with J gene TRBJ2-1; D might be TRBD2 (5 bases). With 1 base removed from V and 7 bases from J, the gap between germline ends came to 11 bases. The CDR3 has 13 residues. CDR1 and CDR2 from the germline V gene are GTSNPN and SVGIG (reference sequence). This chain's CDR3 is CAWSARALNEQFF. CDR3 sequence (DNA): TGTGCCTGGAGTGCGAGGGCTTTGAATGAGCAGTTCTTC.

The J gene is TRBJ1-4, the V gene TRBV2, with D maybe TRBD1 (6 bases). Germline-derived CDR1 and CDR2 are SNHLY and FYNNEI. V was shortened by 6 bases and J by 1 base, with 9 bases between the two germline ends. This CDR3 region has 14 residues. In nucleotides, the CDR3 is TGTGCCAGCAGCGTACAGGGAACTAATGAAAAACTGTTTTTT. As protein: CASSVQGTNEKLFF.

In this sample, this clone turned up once. The V gene is TRBV5-4, the J gene TRBJ1-4, with 9 bases lining up with TRBD1. CDR1 and CDR2 (germline): SGHNT, YYREEE (reference sequence). The trim removed 3 bases at V and 5 bases at J, leaving 5 bases unmatched. CDR3 length equals 15 residues. This CDR3 reads CASSSAGTGNEKLFF. CDR3 in DNA: TGTGCCAGCAGCTCAGCCGGGACAGGGAATGAAAAACTGTTTTTT.

The CDR3 coding sequence is TGTGCCAGCAGCTTAGCCCAGGGGCCCGGAGAGCAGTACTTC. Translating it yields CASSLAQGPGEQYF. J is TRBJ2-7 and V is TRBV7-6, with a weak D call TRBD1 (6 bases). Germline lookup yields CDR1 SGHVS and CDR2 FNYEAQ. CDR3 length: 14 amino acids. V lost 0 bases to trimming and J lost 7 bases, with 13 bases between them.

DNA for the CDR3: TGTGCCAGTAGTATTAATTCCGTCACTGAAGCTTTCTTT. Translated, it gives CASSINSVTEAFF. The chain links TRBV19 to TRBJ1-1; D is uncertain. Trimming removed 3 bases at V and 4 bases at J, with 9 bases between. Germline CDR1 is LNHDA and CDR2 is SQIVND (reference sequence). This CDR3 has 13 amino acids. Based on the CDR3 plus reference TRBV19 and TRBJ1-1, the full variable domain is DGGITQSPKYLFRKEGQNVTLSCEQNLNHDAMYWYRQDPGQGLRLIYYSQIVNDFQKGDIAEGYSVSREKKESFPLTVTSAQKNPTAFYLCASSINSVTEAFFGQGTRLTVV.

The chain is built from TRBV15 and TRBJ2-7, with D perhaps matching TRBD1 (6 bases). The germline CDR1 and CDR2 sequences are LNHNV and YYDKDF (reference sequence). The length of the CDR3 is 15 residues. V dropped 5 bases and J dropped 7 bases, with 21 bases sitting between them. This chain's CDR3 is CATSGRGTGIREQYF. The CDR3 DNA reads as TGTGCCACCAGCGGAAGAGGTACAGGGATCAGAGAGCAGTACTTC.

As DNA, the CDR3 is TGTGCCAGCAGCTCCACTAATTACGAGCAGTACTTC. It codes for CASSSTNYEQYF. This rearrangement joins TRBV5-4 to TRBJ2-7; D not resolved. The length of the CDR3 is 12 residues. Germline V gives CDR1 SGHNT, CDR2 YYREEE (reference sequence). The V end lost 3 bases, the J end lost 4 bases, and 8 bases lay between the germline ends.

The gene calls are TRBV27 and TRBJ1-5; TRBD1 might be the D (5 bases). CDR3 size: 15 residues. V was cut by 0 bases and J by 2 bases, with 8 bases left in between. Germline V gene sequence: CDR1 MNHEY, CDR2 SMNVEV (reference sequence). CDR3 amino acids: CASSLSRGGNQPQHF. The CDR3 DNA follows: TGTGCCAGCAGTTTATCAAGGGGTGGCAATCAGCCCCAGCATTTT.

The chain has TRBV18 and TRBJ2-2; D is uncertain. V gave up 2 bases and J gave up 4 bases, with 5 bases separating them. The CDR3 extends over 13 amino acids. Germline CDR1 is KGHSH and CDR2 is LQKENI. The CDR3 loop reads CASSPIGTGELFF. In DNA, the CDR3 is TGTGCCAGCTCACCAATCGGCACCGGGGAGCTGTTTTTT.

The chain combines TRBV5-1 with TRBJ1-5, with D maybe TRBD1 (5 bases). V shed 2 bases and J shed 2 bases, with 11 bases lying between them. CDR1 and CDR2 (germline): SGHRS, YFSETQ. The CDR3 contains 15 residues. CDR3 in DNA: TGCGCCAGCAGCTTCACAGGAGGGGGCAATCAGCCCCAGCATTTT. This encodes CASSFTGGGNQPQHF. Variable domain in full (rest from reference TRBV5-1 and TRBJ1-5): KAGVTQTPRYLIKTRGQQVTLSCSPISGHRSVSWYQQTPGQGLQFLFEYFSETQRNKGNFPGRFSGRQFSNSRSEMNVSTLELGDSALYLCASSFTGGGNQPQHFGDGTRLSIL.

The chain links TRBV2 to TRBJ1-5; a weak D match, TRBD1 (6 bases). The CDR3 contains 13 residues. The V and J ends lost 6 bases and 10 bases respectively, with 16 bases between them. Germline CDR1 and CDR2: SNHLY and FYNNEI. The CDR3 loop reads CASSADSLFPQHF. The CDR3 DNA reads as TGTGCCAGCAGCGCGGACAGCCTATTCCCCCAGCATTTT.

The chain employs TRBV4-3 and TRBJ1-2; 8 bases fit TRBD1. The CDR3 length is 16 residues. V lost 0 bases and J lost 0; bases outside the gene matches: 3. Germline assignment: CDR1 LGHNA and CDR2 YSLEER. The CDR3 reads CASSQDQGAPNYGYTF. The CDR3 nucleotides read TGCGCCAGCAGCCAAGACCAGGGGGCCCCTAACTATGGCTACACCTTC.

V and J are TRBV27 and TRBJ1-2; TRBD1 agrees at 10 bases. The germline V gene has CDR1 MNHEY and CDR2 SMNVEV (reference sequence). This CDR3 has 19 residues. V lost 5 bases to trimming and J lost 0 bases; unmatched junction nucleotides: 15. This CDR3 reads CASSPTVGTGAVTNYGYTF. CDR3 in DNA: TGTGCCAGCAGTCCAACCGTCGGGACAGGGGCCGTCACTAACTATGGCTACACCTTC.

The rearrangement links TRBV30 to TRBJ1-6, with 8 bases lining up with TRBD1. The CDR3 has 15 amino acids. CDR1 and CDR2 (germline): GTSNPN, SVGIG (reference sequence). V was clipped by 2 bases and J by 6 bases; unmatched bases: 6. CDR3 protein: CAWSRGTGGNSPLHF. The CDR3 DNA is TGTGCCTGGAGTAGAGGGACAGGCGGTAATTCACCCCTCCACTTT.